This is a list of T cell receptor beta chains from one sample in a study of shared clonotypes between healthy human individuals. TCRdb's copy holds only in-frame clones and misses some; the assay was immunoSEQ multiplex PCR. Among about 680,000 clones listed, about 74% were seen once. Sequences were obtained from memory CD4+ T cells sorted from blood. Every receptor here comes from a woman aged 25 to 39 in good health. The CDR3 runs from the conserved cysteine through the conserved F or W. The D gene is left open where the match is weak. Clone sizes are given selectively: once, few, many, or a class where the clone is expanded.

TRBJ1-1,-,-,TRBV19,CASSIAGGLKSEAFF,TGTGCCAGTAGTATAGCCGGGGGACTGAAGAGCGAAGCTTTCTTT
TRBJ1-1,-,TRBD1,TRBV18,CASSPILVRGLSEAFF,TGTGCCAGCTCACCCATATTGGTCAGGGGGCTATCTGAAGCTTTCTTT
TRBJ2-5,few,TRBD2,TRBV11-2,CASSLGGLAGWETQYF,TGTGCCAGCAGCTTAGGCGGGCTAGCGGGATGGGAGACCCAGTACTTC
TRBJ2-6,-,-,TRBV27,CASSSAGANVLTF,TGTGCCAGCAGTTCGGCTGGGGCCAACGTCCTGACTTTC
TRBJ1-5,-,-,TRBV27,CASSAARLVSHYSNQPQHF,TGTGCCAGCAGCGCCGCCCGGTTGGTTTCCCACTATAGCAATCAGCCCCAGCATTTT
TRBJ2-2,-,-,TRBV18,CASSPPGRTTGELFF,TGTGCCAGCTCACCACCGGGCAGGACTACCGGGGAGCTGTTTTTT
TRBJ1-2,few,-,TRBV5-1,CASSLAVGRDGYTF,TGCGCCAGCAGCTTGGCCGTCGGTAGGGATGGCTACACCTTC
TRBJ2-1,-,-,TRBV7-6,CASRRGTGANEQFF,TGTGCCAGCAGAAGAGGGACCGGGGCGAATGAGCAGTTCTTC
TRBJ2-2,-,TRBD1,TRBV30,CAWRVDRGVLGTGELFF,TGTGCCTGGAGGGTCGACAGGGGAGTTCTGGGTACCGGGGAGCTGTTTTTT
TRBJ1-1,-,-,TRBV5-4,CASSSTLNTEAFF,TGTGCCAGCAGCTCCACACTGAACACTGAAGCTTTCTTT
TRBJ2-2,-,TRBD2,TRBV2,CASSAGGGAPGELFF,TGTGCCAGCAGTGCGGGAGGTGGGGCTCCCGGGGAGCTGTTTTTT
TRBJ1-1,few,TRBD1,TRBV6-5,CASRYGLTGVNTEAFF,TGTGCCAGCAGGTACGGCCTAACAGGGGTGAACACTGAAGCTTTCTTT
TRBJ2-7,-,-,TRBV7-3,CASSLVGYEQYF,TGTGCCAGCAGCTTGGTGGGGTACGAGCAGTACTTC
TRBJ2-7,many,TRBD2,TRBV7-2,CASSPGGGLVAYEQYF,TGTGCCAGCAGCCCAGGAGGAGGACTAGTCGCCTACGAGCAGTACTTC
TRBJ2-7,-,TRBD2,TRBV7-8,CASSLVAGGPYEQYF,TGTGCCAGCAGCTTAGTAGCGGGAGGGCCTTACGAGCAGTACTTC